The 3 T cell receptor beta chains presented below share a single source sample, sequenced in a study of T cells in Graves' hyperthyroidism and ophthalmopathy. Amplification of TCR beta CDR3 regions was performed using RNA transcripts as template. The HTBI set primed first-round TCR CDR3 RT-PCR. TCRdb processed the multiplex PCR reads anew with MiXCR; each CDR3 protein has one entry. This sample has about 700,000 distinct CDR3 sequences, with 45% found just once. Material for sequencing was peripheral blood or thyroid tissue (not recorded which). All receptors come from an adult man with Graves' disease, either hyperthyroidism or ophthalmopathy (not recorded which).

This rearrangement joins TRBV7-2 to TRBJ1-2; 8 bases fit TRBD1. The V gene's germline CDR1 is SGHTA and CDR2 FQGNSA. V shed 3 bases, J shed 0 bases, and the junction held 6 bases outside the gene matches. The length of the CDR3 is 16 residues. CDR3 sequence: CASSLPGQASNYGYTF. CDR3 nucleotides: TGTGCCAGCAGCTTGCCGGGACAGGCCTCTAACTATGGCTACACCTTC.

About this clonotype itself: A read error is possible here, since a much larger clone lies one base away. The chain recombines TRBV19 with TRBJ1-6; 7 bases align to TRBD1. Germline lookup yields CDR1 LNHDA and CDR2 SQIVND (reference sequence). The CDR3 contains 15 residues. V lost 6 bases to trimming and J lost 9 bases; unmatched junction nucleotides: 11. The CDR3: CASREGAGLGSPLHF. CDR3 nucleotide sequence: TGTGCCAGTAGGGAGGGGGCCGGTCTTGGTTCACCCCTCCACTTT.

This clonotype has a handful of counts. The genes are TRBV7-9 and TRBJ1-2; D uncertain. Germline CDR1 SEHNR, CDR2 FQNEAQ (reference sequence). V was trimmed by 4 bases and J by 0 bases, leaving 9 bases between them. The CDR3 contains 14 residues. The CDR3 sequence is CASSSAGSNYGYTF. CDR3 bases: TGTGCCAGCAGCTCGGCAGGTTCTAACTATGGCTACACCTTC. Looking up the rest from reference TRBV7-9 and TRBJ1-2 gives the full variable domain: DTGVSQNPRHKITKRGQNVTFRCDPISEHNRLYWYRQTLGQGPEFLTYFQNEAQLEKSRLLSDRFSAERPKGSFSTLEIQRTEQGDSAMYLCASSSAGSNYGYTFGSGTRLTVV.